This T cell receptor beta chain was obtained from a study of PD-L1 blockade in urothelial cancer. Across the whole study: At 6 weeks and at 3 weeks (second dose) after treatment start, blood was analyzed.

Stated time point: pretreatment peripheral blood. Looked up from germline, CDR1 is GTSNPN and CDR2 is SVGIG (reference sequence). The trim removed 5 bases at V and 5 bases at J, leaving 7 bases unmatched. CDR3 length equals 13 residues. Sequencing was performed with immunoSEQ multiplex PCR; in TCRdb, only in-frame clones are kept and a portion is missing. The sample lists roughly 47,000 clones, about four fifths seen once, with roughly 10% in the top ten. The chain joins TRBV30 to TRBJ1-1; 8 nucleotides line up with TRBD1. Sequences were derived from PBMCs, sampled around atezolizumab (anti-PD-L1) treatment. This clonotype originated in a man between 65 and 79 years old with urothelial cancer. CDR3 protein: CAWAGGGWTEAFF. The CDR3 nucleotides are TGTGCCTGGGCAGGGGGCGGTTGGACTGAAGCTTTCTTT. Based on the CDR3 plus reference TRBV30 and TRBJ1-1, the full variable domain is SQTIHQWPATLVQPVGSPLSLECTVEGTSNPNLYWYRQAAGRGLQLLFYSVGIGQISSEVPQNLSASRPQDRQFILSSKKLLLSDSGFYLCAWAGGGWTEAFFGQGTRLTVV.